This record looks at one TCR beta chain sequence and its context. The data are from a study of OX40 agonist ivuxolimab in advanced cancers. There are 16 residues in the CDR3. V lost 3 bases and J lost 2; bases outside the gene matches: 8. Germline V lookup: CDR1 SGHVS, CDR2 FQNEAQ. The table came from immunoSEQ multiplex PCR; TCRdb's copy has only in-frame clones and leaves some out. Among more than 65,000 clones listed, 89% were seen once. Sequencing used CD4+ or CD8+ T cells sorted from blood, obtained in a trial of the OX40 agonist ivuxolimab. The chain links TRBV7-8 to TRBJ2-3; 7 nucleotides line up with TRBD2. The receptor's source is an adult with an advanced solid tumor such as melanoma, head and neck, liver or kidney cancer. The CDR3 here is CASSLGLAADTDTQYF. Written as DNA, the CDR3 is TGTGCCAGCAGCTTGGGGCTAGCGGCAGACACAGATACGCAGTATTTT.